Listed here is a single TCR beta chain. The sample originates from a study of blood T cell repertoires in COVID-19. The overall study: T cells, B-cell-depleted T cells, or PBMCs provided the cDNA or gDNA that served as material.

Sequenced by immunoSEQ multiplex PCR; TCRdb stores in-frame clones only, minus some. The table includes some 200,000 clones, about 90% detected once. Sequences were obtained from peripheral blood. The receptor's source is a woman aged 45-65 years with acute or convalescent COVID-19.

The CDR3 sequence is CASSYLGANQPQHF. The DNA of the CDR3 is TGTGCCAGCAGTTATTTAGGGGCAAATCAGCCCCAGCATTTT. This chain connects TRBV6-6 to TRBJ1-5; a possible D gene is TRBD1 (5 bases). Trimming removed 3 bases at V and 4 bases at J, with 10 bases between. Germline loops: CDR1 MNHNY, CDR2 SVGAGI (reference sequence). The CDR3 loop spans 14 amino acids.